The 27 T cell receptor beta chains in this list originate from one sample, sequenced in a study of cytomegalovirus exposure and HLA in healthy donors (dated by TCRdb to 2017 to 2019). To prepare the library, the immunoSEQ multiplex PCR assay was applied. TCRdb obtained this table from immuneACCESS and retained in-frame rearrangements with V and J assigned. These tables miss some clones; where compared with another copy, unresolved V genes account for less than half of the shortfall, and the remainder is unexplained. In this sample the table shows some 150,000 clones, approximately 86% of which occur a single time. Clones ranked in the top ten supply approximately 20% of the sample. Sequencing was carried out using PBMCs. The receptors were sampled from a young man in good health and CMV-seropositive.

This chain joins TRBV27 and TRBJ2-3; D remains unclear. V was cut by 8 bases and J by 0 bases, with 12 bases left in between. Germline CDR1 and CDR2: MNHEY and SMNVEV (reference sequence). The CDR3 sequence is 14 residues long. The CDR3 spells CASADLASTDTQYF. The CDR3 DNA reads TGTGCCAGCGCCGACTTGGCTAGCACAGATACGCAGTATTTT.

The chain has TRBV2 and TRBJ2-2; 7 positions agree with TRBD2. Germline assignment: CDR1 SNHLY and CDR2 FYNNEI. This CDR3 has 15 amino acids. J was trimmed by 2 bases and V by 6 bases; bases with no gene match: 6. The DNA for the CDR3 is TGTGCCAGCAGGGGGACTAAGCTTAACACCGGGGAGCTGTTTTTT. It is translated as CASRGTKLNTGELFF. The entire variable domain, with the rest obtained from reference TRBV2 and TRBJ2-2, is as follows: EPEVTQTPSHQVTQMGQEVILRCVPISNHLYFYWYRQILGQKVEFLVSFYNNEISEKSEIFDDQFSVERPDGSNFTLKIRSTKLEDSAMYFCASRGTKLNTGELFFGEGSRLTVL.

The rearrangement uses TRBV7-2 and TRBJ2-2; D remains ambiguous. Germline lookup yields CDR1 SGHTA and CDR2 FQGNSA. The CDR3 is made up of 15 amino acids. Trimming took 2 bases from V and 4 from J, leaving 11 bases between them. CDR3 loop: CASSLLTFGTGELFF. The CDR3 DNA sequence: TGTGCCAGCAGCTTACTTACCTTCGGCACCGGGGAGCTGTTTTTT.

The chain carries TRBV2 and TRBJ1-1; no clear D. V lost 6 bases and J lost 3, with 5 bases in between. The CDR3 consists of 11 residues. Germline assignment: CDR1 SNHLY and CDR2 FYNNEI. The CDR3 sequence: CASRTYTEAFF. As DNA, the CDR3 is TGTGCCAGCAGAACTTACACTGAAGCTTTCTTT.

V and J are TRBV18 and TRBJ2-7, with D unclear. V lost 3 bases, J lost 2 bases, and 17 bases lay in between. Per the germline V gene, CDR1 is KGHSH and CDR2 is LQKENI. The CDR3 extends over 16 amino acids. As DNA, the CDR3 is TGTGCCAGCTCACCCGTAATTCCTAACAGACCCTACGAGCAGTACTTC. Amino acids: CASSPVIPNRPYEQYF.

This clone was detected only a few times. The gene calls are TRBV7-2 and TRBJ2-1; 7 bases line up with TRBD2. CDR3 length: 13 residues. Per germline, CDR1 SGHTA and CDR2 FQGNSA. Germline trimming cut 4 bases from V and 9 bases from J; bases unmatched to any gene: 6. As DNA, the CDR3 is TGTGCCAGCAGCTCGCCCCCGGGGGGTGAGCAGTTCTTC. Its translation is CASSSPPGGEQFF.

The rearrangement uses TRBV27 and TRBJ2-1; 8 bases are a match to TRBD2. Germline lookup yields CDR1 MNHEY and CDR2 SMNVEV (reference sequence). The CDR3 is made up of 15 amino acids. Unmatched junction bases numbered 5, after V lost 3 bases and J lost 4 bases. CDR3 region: CASSFEAGGYNEQFF. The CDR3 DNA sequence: TGTGCCAGCAGTTTTGAGGCGGGAGGTTACAATGAGCAGTTCTTC.

The CDR3 DNA is TGTGCCAGCTCGCCCTGGGACAGCCGAAACACCATATATTTT. Translating it yields CASSPWDSRNTIYF. This rearrangement joins TRBV18 to TRBJ1-3; 7 bases line up with TRBD1. The CDR3 totals 14 residues. Germline-derived CDR1 and CDR2 are KGHSH and LQKENI. V dropped 6 bases and J dropped 5; count of bases not matched to a gene: 7.

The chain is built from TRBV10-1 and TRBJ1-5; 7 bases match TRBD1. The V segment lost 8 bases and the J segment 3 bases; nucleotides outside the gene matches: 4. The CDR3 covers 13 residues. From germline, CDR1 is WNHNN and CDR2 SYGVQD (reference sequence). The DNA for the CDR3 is TGCGCCAGCCGAGACAGGGCCAATCAGCCCCAGCATTTT. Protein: CASRDRANQPQHF.

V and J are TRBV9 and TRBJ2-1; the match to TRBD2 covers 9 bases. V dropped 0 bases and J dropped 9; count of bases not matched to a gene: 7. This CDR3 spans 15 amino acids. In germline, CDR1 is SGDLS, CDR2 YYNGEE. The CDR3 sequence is CASSVGNSGSGEQFF. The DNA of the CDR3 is TGTGCCAGCAGCGTAGGGAATAGCGGGAGCGGTGAGCAGTTCTTC. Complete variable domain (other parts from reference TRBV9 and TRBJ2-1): DSGVTQTPKHLITATGQRVTLRCSPRSGDLSVYWYQQSLDQGLQFLIQYYNGEERAKGNILERFSAQQFPDLHSELNLSSLELGDSALYFCASSVGNSGSGEQFFGPGTRLTVL.

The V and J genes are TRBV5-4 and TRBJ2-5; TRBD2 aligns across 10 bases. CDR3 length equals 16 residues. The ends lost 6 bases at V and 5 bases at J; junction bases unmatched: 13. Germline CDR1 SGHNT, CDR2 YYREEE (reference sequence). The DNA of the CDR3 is TGTGCCAGCAATACCTGGGGGCTAGCGGGAGACGAGACCCAGTACTTC. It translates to CASNTWGLAGDETQYF. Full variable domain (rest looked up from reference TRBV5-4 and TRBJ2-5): ETGVTQSPTHLIKTRGQQVTLRCSSQSGHNTVSWYQQALGQGPQFIFQYYREEENGRGNFPPRFSGLQFPNYSSELNVNALELDDSALYLCASNTWGLAGDETQYFGPGTRLLVL.

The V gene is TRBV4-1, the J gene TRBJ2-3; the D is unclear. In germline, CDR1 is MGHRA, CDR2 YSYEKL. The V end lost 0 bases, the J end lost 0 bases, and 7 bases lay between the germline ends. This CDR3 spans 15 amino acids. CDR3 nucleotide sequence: TGCGCCAGCAGCCAAGATCCAGGCAGCACAGATACGCAGTATTTT. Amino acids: CASSQDPGSTDTQYF.

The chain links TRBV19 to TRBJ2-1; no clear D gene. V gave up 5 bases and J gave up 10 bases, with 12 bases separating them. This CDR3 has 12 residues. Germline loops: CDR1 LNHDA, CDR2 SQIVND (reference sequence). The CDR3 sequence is CASSPTSLEQFF. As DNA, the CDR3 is TGTGCCAGTAGTCCGACATCCTTGGAGCAGTTCTTC.

In DNA, the CDR3 is TGCGCCAGCAGCCCTGGACAGGGGGTCCGTGAGCAGTTCTTC. This encodes CASSPGQGVREQFF. The chain combines TRBV5-1 with TRBJ2-1, with 10 bases that match TRBD1. Germline CDR1 SGHRS, CDR2 YFSETQ. The CDR3 is made up of 14 amino acids. V lost 4 bases and J lost 9; bases outside the gene matches: 7.

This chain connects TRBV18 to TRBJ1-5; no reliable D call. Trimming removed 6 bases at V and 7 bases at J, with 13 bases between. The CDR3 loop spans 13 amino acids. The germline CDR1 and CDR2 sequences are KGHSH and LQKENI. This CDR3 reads CASSGIDGQPQHF. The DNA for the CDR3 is TGTGCCAGCTCGGGTATCGACGGGCAGCCCCAGCATTTT.

The DNA for the CDR3 is TGTGCCAGCAGTGACAAACTAGCGGGAGGAAACATTCAGTACTTC. Translation gives CASSDKLAGGNIQYF. This chain uses TRBV25-1 with TRBJ2-4; 12 bases line up with TRBD2. Trimming took 3 bases from V and 6 from J; bases not matched to a gene: 3. CDR3 length equals 15 residues. CDR1 MGHDK and CDR2 SYGVNS come from the germline V gene.

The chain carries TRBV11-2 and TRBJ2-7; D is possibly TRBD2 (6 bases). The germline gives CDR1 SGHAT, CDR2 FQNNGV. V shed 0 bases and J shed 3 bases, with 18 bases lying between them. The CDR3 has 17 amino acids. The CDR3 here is CASSLDTRYRENYEQYF. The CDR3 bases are TGTGCCAGCAGCTTAGATACTCGGTATCGGGAGAACTACGAGCAGTACTTC.

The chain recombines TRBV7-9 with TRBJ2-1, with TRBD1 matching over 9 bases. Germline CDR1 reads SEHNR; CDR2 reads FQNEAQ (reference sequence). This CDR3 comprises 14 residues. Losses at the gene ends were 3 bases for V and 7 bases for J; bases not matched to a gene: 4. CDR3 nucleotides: TGTGCCAGCAGCTTGGGACAGGGTGTTAATGAGCAGTTCTTC. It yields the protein CASSLGQGVNEQFF.

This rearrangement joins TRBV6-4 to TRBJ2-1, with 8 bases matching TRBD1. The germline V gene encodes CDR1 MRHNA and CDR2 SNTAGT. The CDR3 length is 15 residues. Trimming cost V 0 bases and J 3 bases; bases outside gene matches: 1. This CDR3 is CASSDSQGGYNEQFF. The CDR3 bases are TGTGCCAGCAGTGACTCACAGGGGGGCTACAATGAGCAGTTCTTC.

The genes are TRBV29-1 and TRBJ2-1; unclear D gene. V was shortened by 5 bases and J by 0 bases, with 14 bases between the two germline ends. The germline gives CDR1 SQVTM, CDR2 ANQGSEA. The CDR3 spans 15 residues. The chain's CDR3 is CSVSLVLSSYNEQFF. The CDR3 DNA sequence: TGCAGCGTTAGTCTTGTTCTTAGCTCCTACAATGAGCAGTTCTTC.

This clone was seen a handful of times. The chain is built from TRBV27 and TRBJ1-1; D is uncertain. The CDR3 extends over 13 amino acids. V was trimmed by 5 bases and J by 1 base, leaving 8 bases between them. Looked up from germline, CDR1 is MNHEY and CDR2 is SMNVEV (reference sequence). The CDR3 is CASSQEGNTEAFF. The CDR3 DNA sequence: TGTGCCAGCAGTCAGGAGGGGAACACTGAAGCTTTCTTT.

Written as DNA, the CDR3 is TGCGCCAGCAGTCAATCGGATATGACTAGGAGCGTTAGCTCCTACGAGCAGTACTTC. This translates into CASSQSDMTRSVSSYEQYF. This chain joins TRBV23-1 and TRBJ2-7, with D possibly TRBD2 on 6 matching bases. TRBV23-1 is filed as an ORF, its function uncertain. V was shortened by 0 bases and J by 0 bases, with 21 bases between the two germline ends. There are 19 residues in the CDR3.

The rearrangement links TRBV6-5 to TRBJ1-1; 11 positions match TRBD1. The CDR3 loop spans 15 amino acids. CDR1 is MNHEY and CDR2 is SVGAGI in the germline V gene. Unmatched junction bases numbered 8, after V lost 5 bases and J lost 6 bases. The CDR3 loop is CASSRSGTGGPEAFF. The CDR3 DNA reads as TGTGCCAGCAGTCGATCCGGGACAGGGGGACCTGAAGCTTTCTTT.

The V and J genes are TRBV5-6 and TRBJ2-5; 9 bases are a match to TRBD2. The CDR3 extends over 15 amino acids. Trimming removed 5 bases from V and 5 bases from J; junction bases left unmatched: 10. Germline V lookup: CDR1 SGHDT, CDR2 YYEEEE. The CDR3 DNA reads TGTGCCAGCAGGCTTGCGGGGGGGCCAGTGGAGACCCAGTACTTC. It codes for CASRLAGGPVETQYF.

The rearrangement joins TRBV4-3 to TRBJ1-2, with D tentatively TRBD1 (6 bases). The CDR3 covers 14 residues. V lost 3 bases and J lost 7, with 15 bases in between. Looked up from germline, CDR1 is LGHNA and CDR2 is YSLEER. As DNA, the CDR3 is TGCGCCAGCAGCCACAGTATTAACAGGGCTGGCTACACCTTC. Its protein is CASSHSINRAGYTF.

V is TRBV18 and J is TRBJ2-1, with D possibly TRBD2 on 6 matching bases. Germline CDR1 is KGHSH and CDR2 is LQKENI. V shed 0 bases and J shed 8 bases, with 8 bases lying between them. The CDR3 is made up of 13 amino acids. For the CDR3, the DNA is TGTGCCAGCTCACCACCGGGAGGACATGAGCAGTTCTTC. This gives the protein CASSPPGGHEQFF. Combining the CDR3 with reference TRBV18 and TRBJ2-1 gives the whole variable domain NAGVMQNPRHLVRRRGQEARLRCSPMKGHSHVYWYRQLPEEGLKFMVYLQKENIIDESGMPKERFSAEFPKEGPSILRIQQVVRGDSAAYFCASSPPGGHEQFFGPGTRLTVL.

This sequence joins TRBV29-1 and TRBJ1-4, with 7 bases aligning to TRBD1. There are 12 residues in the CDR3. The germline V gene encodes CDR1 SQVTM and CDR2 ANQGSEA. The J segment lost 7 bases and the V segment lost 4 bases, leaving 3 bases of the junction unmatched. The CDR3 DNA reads TGCAGCGTTGGGACAGGAACTGAAAAACTGTTTTTT. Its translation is CSVGTGTEKLFF.